Many counts were recorded for the clone carrying this T cell receptor beta chain. Antigen unknown. In the study's own analysis: Between-group CDR3 differences, defined by clinicopathological status, yielded a distant-metastasis classifier for papillary thyroid cancer. TCRdb reanalyzed the PCR reads via MiXCR. TCRdb assigned the V and J calls; the authors' analysis was not used. This sample carries approximately 31,000 clones, 25% to 35% of them seen once, and the ten largest clones take over 30%. Germline loops: CDR1 LGHNA, CDR2 YSLEER. Trimming at V came to 2 bases and at J to 4 bases, leaving 8 bases not matched to a gene. CDR3 length: 16 amino acids. Among the patients, none had received any treatment before thyroid surgery. This sample is drawn from a study of metastatic and nonmetastatic thyroid tumors. Overall study: Malignant and benign thyroid patients had repertoires compared in peripheral blood and tumor or nodule tissue.

General study results and limits: Reportedly, malignant thyroid tumors had significantly higher TCR beta diversity than benign nodules, in blood and tumor.

This chain connects TRBV4-3 to TRBJ2-7, with 10 bases aligning to TRBD1. Sequencing was done on a sample of blood. This clonotype was sampled from a female donor with papillary thyroid cancer or a benign thyroid nodule (not recorded which). Some clones in this sample may be carry-over from other donors' samples. The CDR3 DNA follows: TGCGCCAGCAGCCAAAGCCGGGACAGGGGTTTATACGAGCAGTACTTC. Translation: CASSQSRDRGLYEQYF.